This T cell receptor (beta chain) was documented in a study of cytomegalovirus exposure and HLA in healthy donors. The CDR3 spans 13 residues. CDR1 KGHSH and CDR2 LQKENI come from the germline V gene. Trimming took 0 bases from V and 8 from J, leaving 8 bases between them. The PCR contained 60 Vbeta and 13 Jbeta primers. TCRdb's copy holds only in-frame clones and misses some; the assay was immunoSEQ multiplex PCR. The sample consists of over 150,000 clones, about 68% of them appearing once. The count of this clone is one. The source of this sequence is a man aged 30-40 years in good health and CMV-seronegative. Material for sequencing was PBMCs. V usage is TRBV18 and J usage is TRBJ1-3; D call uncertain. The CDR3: CASSPPGGHTIYF. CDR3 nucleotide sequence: TGTGCCAGCTCACCACCGGGAGGACACACCATATATTTT.